Sequencing of this T cell receptor (beta chain) was carried out in a study of blood T cell repertoires in COVID-19. The overall study: From T cells, B-cell-depleted T cells, or PBMCs came the material, which was cDNA or gDNA.

CDR3 size: 16 residues. Trimming took 5 bases from V and 2 from J; bases not matched to a gene: 7. Germline assignment: CDR1 LNHDA and CDR2 SQIVND (reference sequence). Authors' data handling: Estimation of nucleated cell counts relied on the amplification of reference gene primers. Libraries were prepared by immunoSEQ multiplex PCR; TCRdb keeps only in-frame clonotypes and omits some of them. V, J and clone size were drawn from that table, and D and trimming were deduced from the DNA. The data show more than 250,000 clones, about 92% seen once. Everyone who took part was 18 to 89 years old, and they came from fewer than 25 US areas.

The sample was PBMCs or T cells enriched from blood (not recorded which). The receptor was derived from a woman aged 30 to 39 who had recovered from COVID-19. The gene calls are TRBV19 and TRBJ2-2, with 8 bases matching TRBD2. CDR3 protein: CASSGRLAGNTGELFF. The CDR3 nucleotides are TGTGCCAGTAGTGGACGGCTAGCGGGTAACACCGGGGAGCTGTTTTTT.